This is a list of T cell receptor beta chains from one sample in a study of blood T cell repertoires in COVID-19. The protocol was immunoSEQ multiplex PCR, while the TCRdb copy is restricted to in-frame clones and leaves out a portion. The sample includes a few hundred thousand clones, roughly 91% seen only once; the top ten take 1.5% to 2%. Sequencing was carried out using PBMCs or T cells enriched from blood (not recorded which). These receptors originate from a woman aged 55-75 years who had recovered from COVID-19. Both conserved end residues are part of each CDR3. The D gene is left open where the match is weak. Clone sizes are given selectively: once, few, many, or a class where the clone is expanded.

>NA|TRBV2|NA|TRBJ2-2
TGTGCCACCTCCGACAGGACGAACACCGGGGAGCTGTTTTTT
CATSDRTNTGELFF
>NA|TRBV29-1|NA|TRBJ1-1
TGCAGCGTTGTTAACAGGGCTTCTGAAGCTTTCTTT
CSVVNRASEAFF
>TRBD1|TRBV11-2|NA|TRBJ1-5
TGTGCCAGCACTCACACTCCGGGACAGGGGGATAGCAATCAGCCCCAGCATTTT
CASTHTPGQGDSNQPQHF
>TRBD2|TRBV3-1/TRBV3-2|NA|TRBJ2-5
TGTGCCAGCAGCCAAAACTTAGCGGGAGTAGTTCGTGAGACCCAGTACTTC
CASSQNLAGVVRETQYF
>NA|TRBV7-3|NA|TRBJ2-3
TGTGCCAGCAGCCTCGGGACTTTTGGTACGCAGTATTTT
CASSLGTFGTQYF
>NA|TRBV2|once|TRBJ2-7
TGTGCCAGCCGCGAATGGGAGAACTACGAGCAGTACTTC
CASREWENYEQYF
>NA|TRBV5-1|NA|TRBJ1-2
TGCGCCAGCAGCTTTAGTGACAGCCCTTATGGCTACACCTTC
CASSFSDSPYGYTF
>NA|TRBV28|once|TRBJ1-3
TGTGCCAGCAGTAGGGGCTCTGGAAACACCATATATTTT
CASSRGSGNTIYF
>TRBD1|TRBV5-6|NA|TRBJ2-7
TGTGCCAGCAGCCTCCGGACAGGGAGCTACGAGCAGTACTTC
CASSLRTGSYEQYF
>NA|TRBV10-1|NA|TRBJ2-1
TGCGCCAGCAGTTACTCCTCACCGTACTACAATGAGCAGTTCTTC
CASSYSSPYYNEQFF
>NA|TRBV30|NA|TRBJ2-7
TGTGCCTGGAGTGCTTTGGAGACCTCCTACGAGCAGTACTTC
CAWSALETSYEQYF
>NA|TRBV11-3|NA|TRBJ1-4
TGTGCCAGCCCAGCCCCCCAGGGCACTAATGAAAAACTGTTTTTT
CASPAPQGTNEKLFF
>NA|TRBV9|once|TRBJ1-4
TGTGCCAGCAGCGCGGGTTTGTGGAATGAAAAACTGTTTTTT
CASSAGLWNEKLFF
>TRBD2|TRBV4-1|NA|TRBJ2-7
TGCGCCAGCAGCCATCCGACTAGCGGTGACTACGAGCAGTACTTC
CASSHPTSGDYEQYF
>NA|TRBV24-1|NA|TRBJ2-1
TGTGCCACCAGTGATTTGACAGGCGGAGAATTTCGTGAGCAGTTCTTC
CATSDLTGGEFREQFF
>NA|TRBV11-2|NA|TRBJ1-3
TGTGCCAGCAGTTGGCTTGCCGGAGGCACCATATATTTT
CASSWLAGGTIYF
>NA|TRBV30|NA|TRBJ1-2
TGTGCCTGGAGTGCCCTGCGGGTCGGGGGCTACACCTTC
CAWSALRVGGYTF
>NA|TRBV27|once|TRBJ1-1
TGTGCCAGCAGCCCAGGCCCTAACACTGAAGCTTTCTTT
CASSPGPNTEAFF
>TRBD2|TRBV28|NA|TRBJ2-2
TGTGCCACGGCGGGAGTAGAGAACACCGGGGAGCTGTTTTTT
CATAGVENTGELFF
>TRBD1|TRBV4-1|few|TRBJ2-4
TGCGCCAGCAGCCAAGTAGAGGGACAGAAAAACATTCAGTACTTC
CASSQVEGQKNIQYF
>TRBD1|TRBV2|NA|TRBJ1-1
TGTGCCAGCAACCTACAGGGGAGAACTGAAGCTTTCTTT
CASNLQGRTEAFF
>TRBD1|TRBV12-3/TRBV12-4|NA|TRBJ1-1
TGTGCCAGCAGTAAGGGACAGACCACTGAAGCTTTCTTT
CASSKGQTTEAFF
>NA|TRBV7-9|NA|TRBJ2-3
TGTGCCAGCACCCGGACTAATTTGTCGCATACGCAGTATTTT
CASTRTNLSHTQYF
>TRBD1|TRBV19|NA|TRBJ2-3
TGTGCCAGTAGTGTCGAGGGGGCGCGGACAGATACGCAGTATTTT
CASSVEGARTDTQYF
>NA|TRBV6-5|NA|TRBJ1-5
TGTGCCAGCAGTCCTCCCAATCAGCCCCAGCATTTT
CASSPPNQPQHF
>TRBD1|TRBV30|NA|TRBJ1-4
TGTGCCTGGAGTGGACAGGGGCGGGTGAAACTGTTTTTT
CAWSGQGRVKLFF
>NA|TRBV30|NA|TRBJ1-2
TGTGCCTGGAGTGTACAGGCTGGCTACACCTTC
CAWSVQAGYTF
>NA|TRBV7-3|NA|TRBJ2-1
TGTGCCAGCAGCCCCGAAAGCGATTCCTACAATGAGCAGTTCTTC
CASSPESDSYNEQFF
>TRBD1|TRBV4-1|NA|TRBJ1-5
TGCGCCAGCAGCCACCCGGACAGGGGAAATCAGCCCCAGCATTTT
CASSHPDRGNQPQHF
>NA|TRBV28|NA|TRBJ2-1
TGTGCCAGCAGTCCCTACGTGGCAGGCAGAGACAATGAGCAGTTCTTC
CASSPYVAGRDNEQFF
>TRBD1|TRBV7-9|NA|TRBJ2-1
TGTGCCAGCAGGGACACAGGGGGTGCCTACAATGAGCAGTTCTTC
CASRDTGGAYNEQFF
>NA|TRBV5-1|few|TRBJ2-7
TGCGCCAGCAGGTCGGACTCGGGCTACGAGCAGTACTTC
CASRSDSGYEQYF
>NA|TRBV11-2|once|TRBJ2-1
TGTGCCAGCAGCCTCACCTCAGGGAACCATGAGCAGTTCTTC
CASSLTSGNHEQFF
>NA|TRBV21-1|NA|TRBJ1-1
TGTGCCAGCAGCAAAGGAGGGCAAAGGGAGAATGGCACTGAAGCTTTCTTT
CASSKGGQRENGTEAFF
>NA|TRBV7-9|NA|TRBJ1-3
TGTGCCAGCAGCTTAGTGGAGTCCGGGGACACCATATATTTT
CASSLVESGDTIYF
>NA|TRBV9|NA|TRBJ1-1
TGTGCCAGCAGCGTAGCTACCTTATCTGAAGCTTTCTTT
CASSVATLSEAFF
>NA|TRBV5-1|NA|TRBJ1-1
TGCGCCAGCAGCTGGGGGGACTTCAGCTCGAACACTGAAGCTTTCTTT
CASSWGDFSSNTEAFF
>TRBD1|TRBV5-4|NA|TRBJ1-2
TGTGCCAGCAGCTTGGGGGGCAGGGGGAACTATGGCTACACCTTC
CASSLGGRGNYGYTF
>TRBD2|TRBV24-1|NA|TRBJ2-5
TGTGCCACCAGTGCTTACGCGGGGGGGCCGGAGACCCAGTACTTC
CATSAYAGGPETQYF
>NA|TRBV21-1|NA|TRBJ1-2
TGTGCCAGCAGCAAAAGGGAACGAGGAAAGCCGGGGAACTATGGCTACACCTTC
CASSKRERGKPGNYGYTF
>TRBD1|TRBV2|NA|TRBJ1-4
TGTGCCAGCAGTGCACAGGGGGCCTCTAATGAAAAACTGTTTTTT
CASSAQGASNEKLFF
>NA|TRBV5-6|once|TRBJ2-7
TGTGCCAGCAGCTTTATTTCCAGCTCCTACGAGCAGTACTTC
CASSFISSSYEQYF
>NA|TRBV27|NA|TRBJ2-1
TGTGCCAGCAGTTCTAACAGGTACAATGAGCAGTTCTTC
CASSSNRYNEQFF
>TRBD2|TRBV6-6|NA|TRBJ2-3
TGTGCCAGCAGTCCCTTGACTAGCGGGGGAAGTACAGATACGCAGTATTTT
CASSPLTSGGSTDTQYF
>NA|TRBV2|few|TRBJ1-5
TGTGCCAGCAGTCAGGGTTGGGATCAGCCCCAGCATTTT
CASSQGWDQPQHF
>TRBD1|TRBV29-1|NA|TRBJ1-2
TGCAGCGTTCAGGGGGCGGGTGGCTACACCTTC
CSVQGAGGYTF
>TRBD1|TRBV19|NA|TRBJ2-7
TGTGCCAGTAACGCCGGGACAGGGGCCTCCTACGAGCAGTACTTC
CASNAGTGASYEQYF
>NA|TRBV7-9|NA|TRBJ1-4
TGTGCCAGCAGCTTAGCGATTGGCAACAGGGTAGCTAATGAAAAACTGTTTTTT
CASSLAIGNRVANEKLFF
>TRBD1|TRBV28|NA|TRBJ1-6
TGTGCCAGCAGTAGGGGACAGTATAATTCACCCCTCCACTTT
CASSRGQYNSPLHF
>NA|TRBV6-1|NA|TRBJ2-2
TGTGCCAGCAAGGATCGGACATCCAACACCGGGGAGCTGTTTTTT
CASKDRTSNTGELFF
>NA|TRBV2|NA|TRBJ2-7
TGTGCCAGCAGTGGCCAGTACGAGCAGTACTTC
CASSGQYEQYF
>NA|TRBV11-3|NA|TRBJ2-1
TGTGCCAGCAGCCGTCGACTAGTGCGCTACAATGAGCAGTTCTTC
CASSRRLVRYNEQFF
>NA|TRBV18|NA|TRBJ2-3
TGTGCCAGCTCACCACCCCTAAGCACAGATACGCAGTATTTT
CASSPPLSTDTQYF
>NA|TRBV5-5|few|TRBJ2-3
TGTGCCAGCAGCTCATATGGAGGAGGCTGGGATACGCAGTATTTT
CASSSYGGGWDTQYF
>TRBD1|TRBV7-3|NA|TRBJ2-7
TGTGCCAGCAGTCCCCCGGGACAGGGGATATCCTACGAGCAGTACTTC
CASSPPGQGISYEQYF
>TRBD2|TRBV7-8|NA|TRBJ2-7
TGTGCCAGCAGCTTGGTTTCCGCGGGAGGGGATTACGAGCAGTACTTC
CASSLVSAGGDYEQYF
>TRBD2|TRBV12-5|NA|TRBJ2-3
TGTGCTAGTGTTCAGGGAGGCGGGGGGGCCGAAGCAGATACGCAGTATTTT
CASVQGGGGAEADTQYF
>NA|TRBV28|NA|TRBJ1-2
TGTGCCAGCAGTGACAGGTCATATGGCTACACCTTC
CASSDRSYGYTF